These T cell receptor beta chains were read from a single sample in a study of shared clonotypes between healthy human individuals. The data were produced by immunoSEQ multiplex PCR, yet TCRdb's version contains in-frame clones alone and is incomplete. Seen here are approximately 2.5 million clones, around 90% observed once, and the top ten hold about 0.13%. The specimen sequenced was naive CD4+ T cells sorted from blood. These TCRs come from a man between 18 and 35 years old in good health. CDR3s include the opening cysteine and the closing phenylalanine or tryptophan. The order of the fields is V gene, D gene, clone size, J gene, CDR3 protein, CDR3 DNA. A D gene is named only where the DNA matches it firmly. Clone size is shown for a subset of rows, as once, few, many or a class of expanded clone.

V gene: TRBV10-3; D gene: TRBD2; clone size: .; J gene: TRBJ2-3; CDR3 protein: CAISTGTRDLDTQYF; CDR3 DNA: TGTGCCATCAGTACCGGGACTAGAGATCTTGATACGCAGTATTTT
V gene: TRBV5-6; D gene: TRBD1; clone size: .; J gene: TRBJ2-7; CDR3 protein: CASSLTGATYEQYF; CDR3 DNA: TGTGCCAGCAGCTTGACAGGGGCTACCTACGAGCAGTACTTC
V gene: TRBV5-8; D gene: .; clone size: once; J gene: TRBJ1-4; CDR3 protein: CASSQPPSTAELFF; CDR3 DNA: TGTGCCAGCAGCCAACCCCCTTCGACAGCAGAACTGTTTTTT
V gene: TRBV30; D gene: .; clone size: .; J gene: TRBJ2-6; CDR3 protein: CAWSLQGLGANVLTF; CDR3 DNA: TGTGCCTGGAGTCTACAGGGCCTTGGGGCCAACGTCCTGACTTTC
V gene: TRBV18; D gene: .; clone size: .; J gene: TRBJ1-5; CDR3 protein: CASSPLPGFNQPQHF; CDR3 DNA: TGTGCCAGCTCACCACTCCCGGGCTTCAATCAGCCCCAGCATTTT
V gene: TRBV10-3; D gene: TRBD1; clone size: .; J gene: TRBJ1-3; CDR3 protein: CAISDRGPGNTIYF; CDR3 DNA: TGTGCCATCAGTGACAGGGGGCCCGGAAACACCATATATTTT
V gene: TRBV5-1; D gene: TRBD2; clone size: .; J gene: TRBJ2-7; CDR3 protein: CASRTTSGSLEYF; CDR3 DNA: TGCGCCAGCAGGACAACTAGCGGGAGCCTCGAGTACTTC
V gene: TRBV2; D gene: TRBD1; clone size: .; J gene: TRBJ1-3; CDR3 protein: CASRSDRAPGNTIYF; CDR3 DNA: TGTGCCAGCAGATCGGACAGGGCCCCTGGAAACACCATATATTTT
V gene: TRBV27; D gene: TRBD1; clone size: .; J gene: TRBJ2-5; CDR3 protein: CASSLHRGDQETQYF; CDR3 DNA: TGTGCCAGCAGTTTGCACAGGGGGGATCAAGAGACCCAGTACTTC
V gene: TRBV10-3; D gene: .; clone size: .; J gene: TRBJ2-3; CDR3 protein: CAIYRGASSDTQYF; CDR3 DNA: TGTGCCATCTATAGGGGGGCGTCATCAGATACGCAGTATTTT